Detailed here is one TCR beta chain. The sample is drawn from a study of control samples from healthy donors and cancer patients. Trimming pared 4 bases from V and 11 bases from J, leaving 15 bases between. The CDR3 has 13 residues. CDR1 SGHKS and CDR2 YYEKEE come from the germline V gene (reference sequence). Measured with immunoSEQ multiplex PCR; TCRdb has only the in-frame clones, and not every one. The repertoire holds around 130,000 clones, with more than 85% as singletons. The source is a man aged 18-30 years in good health. The chain is built from TRBV5-5 and TRBJ1-4, with TRBD1 as a possible D gene (5 bases). Sequencing was done on a sample of blood. The chain's CDR3 is CASSPWDSAKLFF. Here the CDR3 DNA reads TGTGCCAGCAGCCCGTGGGACTCGGCTAAACTGTTTTTT.